What follows is one T cell receptor beta chain and its context. Its antigen is still unknown. Original analysis: Out-of-frame sequences were removed, leaving roughly 2,200,000 distinct TCRbeta sequences. The protocol was immunoSEQ multiplex PCR, while the TCRdb copy is restricted to in-frame clones and leaves out a portion. V, J and clone size derive from that table, while D and trimming were established from the DNA sequence. The table includes around 99,000 clones, roughly 80% detected once. The data belong to a study of memory CD4+ T cells and cytomegalovirus serostatus. General study results and limits: Suggested: most of the CMV-linked TCR signature lies in CD4+ memory cells. Each of approximately 63 CMV-associated TCRbeta sequences occurred in one to five individuals.

The sort gate was single viable CD3+CD4+CD8-CD45RO+ cells for memory CD4+ T cells. V was trimmed by 4 bases and J by 3 bases, leaving 16 bases between them. Germline V gene data show CDR1 as LNHDA and CDR2 as SQIVND (reference sequence). The CDR3 has 16 residues. The material sequenced was memory CD4+ T cells from blood. This TCR came from an adult in good health and CMV-seropositive. The chain recombines TRBV19 with TRBJ1-5; possibly TRBD1 for D (6 bases). The CDR3, as DNA: TGTGCCAGTAGTACGGTAAATACAGGGTACAATCAGCCCCAGCATTTT. Amino acid sequence: CASSTVNTGYNQPQHF.